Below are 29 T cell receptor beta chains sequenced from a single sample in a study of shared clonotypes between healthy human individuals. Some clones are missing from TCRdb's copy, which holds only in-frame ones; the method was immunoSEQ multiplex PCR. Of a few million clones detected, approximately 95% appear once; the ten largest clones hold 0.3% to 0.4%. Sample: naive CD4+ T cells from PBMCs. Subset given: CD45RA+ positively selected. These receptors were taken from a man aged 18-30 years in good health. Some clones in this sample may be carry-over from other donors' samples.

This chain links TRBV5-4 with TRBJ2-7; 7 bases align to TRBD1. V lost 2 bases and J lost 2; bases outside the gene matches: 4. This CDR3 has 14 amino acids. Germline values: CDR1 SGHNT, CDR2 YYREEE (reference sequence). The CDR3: CASSFKGGTYEQYF. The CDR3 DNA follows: TGTGCCAGCAGCTTCAAAGGGGGCACCTACGAGCAGTACTTC.

The chain's CDR3 is CASSLSGDGNTGELFF. The CDR3 region has the DNA TGCGCCAGCAGCTTGTCAGGGGACGGGAACACCGGGGAGCTGTTTTTT. The chain uses TRBV5-1 and TRBJ2-2, with a tentative D call TRBD1 (6 bases). CDR1 SGHRS and CDR2 YFSETQ come from the germline V gene. The germline V and J ends were trimmed by 1 base and 1 base, with 11 bases remaining between them. This CDR3 has 16 amino acids.

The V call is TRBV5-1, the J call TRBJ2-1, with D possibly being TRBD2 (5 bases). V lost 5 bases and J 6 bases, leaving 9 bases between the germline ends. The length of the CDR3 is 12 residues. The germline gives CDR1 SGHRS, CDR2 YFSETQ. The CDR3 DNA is TGCGCCAGCAGGCAGGACTTCAATGAGCAGTTCTTC. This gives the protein CASRQDFNEQFF. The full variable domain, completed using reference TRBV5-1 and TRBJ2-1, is KAGVTQTPRYLIKTRGQQVTLSCSPISGHRSVSWYQQTPGQGLQFLFEYFSETQRNKGNFPGRFSGRQFSNSRSEMNVSTLELGDSALYLCASRQDFNEQFFGPGTRLTVL.

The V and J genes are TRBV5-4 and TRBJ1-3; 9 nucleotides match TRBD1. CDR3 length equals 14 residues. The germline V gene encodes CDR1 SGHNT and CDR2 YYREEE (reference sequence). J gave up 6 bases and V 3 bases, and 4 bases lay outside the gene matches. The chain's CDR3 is CASSSGTGLNTIYF. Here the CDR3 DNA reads TGTGCCAGCAGCTCCGGGACAGGGCTAAACACCATATATTTT.

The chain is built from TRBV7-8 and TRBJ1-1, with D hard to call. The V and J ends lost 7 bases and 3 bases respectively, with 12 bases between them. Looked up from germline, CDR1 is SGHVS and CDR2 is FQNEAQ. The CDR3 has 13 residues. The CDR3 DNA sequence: TGTGCCAGCATCAGTCGGTTCGACACTGAAGCTTTCTTT. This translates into CASISRFDTEAFF.

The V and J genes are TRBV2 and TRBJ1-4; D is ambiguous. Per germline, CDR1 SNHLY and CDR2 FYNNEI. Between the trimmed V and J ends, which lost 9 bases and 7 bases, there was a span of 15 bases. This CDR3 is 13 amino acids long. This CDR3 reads CASARGWGEKLFF. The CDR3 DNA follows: TGTGCCAGTGCTCGGGGATGGGGTGAAAAACTGTTTTTT.

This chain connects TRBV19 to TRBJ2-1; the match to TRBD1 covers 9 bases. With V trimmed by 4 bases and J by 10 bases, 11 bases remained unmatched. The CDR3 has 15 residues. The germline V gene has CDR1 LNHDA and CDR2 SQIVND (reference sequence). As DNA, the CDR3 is TGTGCCAGTAGTACTTCGGACAGGGGACTCACAGAGCAGTTCTTC. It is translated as CASSTSDRGLTEQFF.

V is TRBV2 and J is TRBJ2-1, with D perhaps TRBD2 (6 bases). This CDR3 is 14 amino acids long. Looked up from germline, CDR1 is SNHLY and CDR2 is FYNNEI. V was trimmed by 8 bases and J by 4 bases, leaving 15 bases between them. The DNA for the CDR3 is TGTGCCAGCCCGGCGGGAAGGGATTACAATGAGCAGTTCTTC. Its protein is CASPAGRDYNEQFF.

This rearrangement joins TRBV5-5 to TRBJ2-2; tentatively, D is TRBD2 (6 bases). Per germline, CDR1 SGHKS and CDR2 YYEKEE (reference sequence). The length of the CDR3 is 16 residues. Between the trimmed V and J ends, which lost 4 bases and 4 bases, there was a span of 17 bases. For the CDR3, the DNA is TGTGCCAGCAGCCCCTCGGGGGTATATGGCACCGGGGAGCTGTTTTTT. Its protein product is CASSPSGVYGTGELFF.

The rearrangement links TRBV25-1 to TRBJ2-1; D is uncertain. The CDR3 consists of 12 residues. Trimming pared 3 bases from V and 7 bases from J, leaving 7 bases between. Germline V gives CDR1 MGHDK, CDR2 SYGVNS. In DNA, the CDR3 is TGTGCCAGCAGTGAGGTGCTTAATGAGCAGTTCTTC. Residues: CASSEVLNEQFF.

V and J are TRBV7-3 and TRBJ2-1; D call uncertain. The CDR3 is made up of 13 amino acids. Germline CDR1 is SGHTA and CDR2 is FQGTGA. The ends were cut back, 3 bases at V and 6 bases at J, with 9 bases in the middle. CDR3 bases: TGTGCCAGCAGCTTGAGACCATCCAATGAGCAGTTCTTC. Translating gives CASSLRPSNEQFF.

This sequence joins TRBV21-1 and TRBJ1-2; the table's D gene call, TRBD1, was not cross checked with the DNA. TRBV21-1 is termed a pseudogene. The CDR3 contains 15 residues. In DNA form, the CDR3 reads TGTGCCAGCAGCAAAGACCTCGTAGGGGCGGATGGCTACACCTTC. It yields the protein CASSKDLVGADGYTF.

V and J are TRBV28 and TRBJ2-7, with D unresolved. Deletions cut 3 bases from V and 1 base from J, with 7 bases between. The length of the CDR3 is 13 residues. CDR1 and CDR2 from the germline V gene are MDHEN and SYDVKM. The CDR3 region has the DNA TGTGCCAGCAGTTTTCCGCAGTCCTACGAGCAGTACTTC. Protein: CASSFPQSYEQYF.

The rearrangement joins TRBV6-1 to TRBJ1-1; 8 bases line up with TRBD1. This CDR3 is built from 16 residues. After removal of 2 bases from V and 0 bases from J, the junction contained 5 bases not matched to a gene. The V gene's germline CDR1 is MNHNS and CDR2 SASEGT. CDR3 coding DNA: TGTGCCAGCAGTGAACGAAACAGGGGGTTGAACACTGAAGCTTTCTTT. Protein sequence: CASSERNRGLNTEAFF.

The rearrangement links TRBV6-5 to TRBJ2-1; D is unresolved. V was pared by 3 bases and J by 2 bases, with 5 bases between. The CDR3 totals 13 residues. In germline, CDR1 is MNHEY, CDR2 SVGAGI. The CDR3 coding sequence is TGTGCCAGCAGTTATGGGGCCTACAATGAGCAGTTCTTC. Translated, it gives CASSYGAYNEQFF.

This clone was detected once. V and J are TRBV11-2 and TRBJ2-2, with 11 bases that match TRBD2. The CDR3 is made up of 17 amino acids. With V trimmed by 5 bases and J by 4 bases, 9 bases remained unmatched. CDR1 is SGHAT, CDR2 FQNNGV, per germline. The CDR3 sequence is CASSRPSGRMSTGELFF. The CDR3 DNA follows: TGTGCCAGCAGCCGCCCTAGCGGGAGGATGTCCACCGGGGAGCTGTTTTTT.

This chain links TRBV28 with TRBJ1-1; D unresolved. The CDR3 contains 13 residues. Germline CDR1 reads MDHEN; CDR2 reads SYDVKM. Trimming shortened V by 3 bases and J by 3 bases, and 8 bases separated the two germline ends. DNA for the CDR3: TGTGCCAGCAGTTTCGGGCAGTACACTGAAGCTTTCTTT. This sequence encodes CASSFGQYTEAFF.

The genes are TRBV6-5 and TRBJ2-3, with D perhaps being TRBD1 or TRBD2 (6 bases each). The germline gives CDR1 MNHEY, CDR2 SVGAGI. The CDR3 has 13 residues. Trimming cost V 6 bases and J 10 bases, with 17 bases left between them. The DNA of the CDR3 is TGTGCCAGCAGCTACAGGGCTGAGCGGGCGCAGTATTTT. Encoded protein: CASSYRAERAQYF.

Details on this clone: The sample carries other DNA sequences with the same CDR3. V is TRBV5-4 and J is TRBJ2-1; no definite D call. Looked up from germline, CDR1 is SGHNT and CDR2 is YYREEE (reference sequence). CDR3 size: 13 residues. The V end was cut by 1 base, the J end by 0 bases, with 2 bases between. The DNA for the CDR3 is TGTGCCAGCAGCTTGCCCTCCTACAATGAGCAGTTCTTC. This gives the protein CASSLPSYNEQFF.

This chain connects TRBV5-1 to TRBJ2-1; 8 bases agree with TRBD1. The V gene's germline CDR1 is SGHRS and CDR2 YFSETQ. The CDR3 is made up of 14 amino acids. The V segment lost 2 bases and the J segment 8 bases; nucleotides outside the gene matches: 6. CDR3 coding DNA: TGCGCCAGCAGCTTAGAACAGGGGGTCGATGAGCAGTTCTTC. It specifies CASSLEQGVDEQFF.

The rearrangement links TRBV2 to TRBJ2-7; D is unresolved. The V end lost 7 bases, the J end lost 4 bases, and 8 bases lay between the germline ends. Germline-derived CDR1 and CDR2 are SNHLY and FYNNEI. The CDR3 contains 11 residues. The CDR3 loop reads CASKVQYEQYF. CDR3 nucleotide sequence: TGTGCCAGCAAGGTCCAGTACGAGCAGTACTTC.

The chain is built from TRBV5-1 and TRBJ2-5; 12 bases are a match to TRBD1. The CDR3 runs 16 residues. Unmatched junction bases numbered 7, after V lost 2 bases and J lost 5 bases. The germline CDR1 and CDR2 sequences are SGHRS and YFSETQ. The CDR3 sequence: CASSFGTGGAGETQYF. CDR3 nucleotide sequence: TGCGCCAGCAGCTTCGGGACAGGGGGCGCAGGGGAGACCCAGTACTTC.

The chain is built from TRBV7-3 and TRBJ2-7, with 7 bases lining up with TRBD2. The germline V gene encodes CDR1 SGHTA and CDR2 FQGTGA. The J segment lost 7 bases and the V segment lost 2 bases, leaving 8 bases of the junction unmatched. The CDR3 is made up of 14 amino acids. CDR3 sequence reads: CASSLLAGTTEQYF. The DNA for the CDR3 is TGTGCCAGCAGCTTATTAGCGGGCACCACGGAGCAGTACTTC.

The CDR3 region is CSVEGGLWYGYTF. CDR3 DNA sequence: TGCAGCGTTGAGGGGGGGCTTTGGTATGGCTACACCTTC. This chain joins TRBV29-1 and TRBJ1-2; TRBD1 is a possible D gene (6 bases). CDR1 SQVTM and CDR2 ANQGSEA come from the germline V gene. The CDR3 totals 13 residues. Trimming shortened V by 3 bases and J by 5 bases, and 13 bases separated the two germline ends. The full variable domain, completed using reference TRBV29-1 and TRBJ1-2, is SAVISQKPSRDICQRGTSLTIQCQVDSQVTMMFWYRQQPGQSLTLIATANQGSEATYESGFVIDKFPISRPNLTFSTLTVSNMSPEDSSIYLCSVEGGLWYGYTFGSGTRLTVV.

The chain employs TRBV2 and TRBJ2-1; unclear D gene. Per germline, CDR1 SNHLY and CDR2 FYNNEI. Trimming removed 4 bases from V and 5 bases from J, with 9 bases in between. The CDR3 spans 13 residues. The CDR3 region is CASSVLGNNEQFF. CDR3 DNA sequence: TGTGCCAGCAGTGTTTTAGGCAACAATGAGCAGTTCTTC.

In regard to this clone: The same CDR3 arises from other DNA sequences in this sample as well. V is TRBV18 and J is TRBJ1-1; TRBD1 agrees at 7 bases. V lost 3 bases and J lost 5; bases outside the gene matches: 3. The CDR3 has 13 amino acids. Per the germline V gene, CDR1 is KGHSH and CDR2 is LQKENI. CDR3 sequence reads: CASSPDRETEAFF. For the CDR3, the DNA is TGTGCCAGCTCACCCGACAGGGAAACTGAAGCTTTCTTT.

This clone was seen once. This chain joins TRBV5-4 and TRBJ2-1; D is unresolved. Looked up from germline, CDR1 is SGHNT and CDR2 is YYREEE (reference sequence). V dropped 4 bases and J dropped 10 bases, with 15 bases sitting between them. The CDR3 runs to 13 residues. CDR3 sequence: CASSPPQHSEQFF. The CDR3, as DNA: TGTGCCAGCAGCCCGCCCCAGCACTCGGAGCAGTTCTTC.

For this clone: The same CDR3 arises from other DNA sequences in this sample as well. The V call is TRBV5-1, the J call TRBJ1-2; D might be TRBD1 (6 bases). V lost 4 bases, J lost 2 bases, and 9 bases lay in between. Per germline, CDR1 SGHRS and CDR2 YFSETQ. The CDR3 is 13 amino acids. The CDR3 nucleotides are TGCGCCAGCAGCAGAGACAGGAACTATGGCTACACCTTC. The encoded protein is CASSRDRNYGYTF.

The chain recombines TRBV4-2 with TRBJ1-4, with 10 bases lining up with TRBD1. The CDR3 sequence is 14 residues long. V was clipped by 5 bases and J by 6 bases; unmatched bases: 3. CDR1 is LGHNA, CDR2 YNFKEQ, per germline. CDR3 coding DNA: TGTGCCAGCAGCACCGGGACAGGGGATGAAAAACTGTTTTTT. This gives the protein CASSTGTGDEKLFF.